This T cell receptor (beta chain) is from a study of PD-1 blockade in classical Hodgkin lymphoma. Regarding the study as a whole: Complete responders had baseline diversity similar to newly diagnosed patients.

This table comes from immunoSEQ multiplex PCR, and its TCRdb copy is limited to in-frame clones, with some not included. The table lists around 150,000 clones, about 81% of them singletons, with roughly 9.2% in the top ten. This CDR3 is built from 15 residues. Germline loops: CDR1 SGHAT, CDR2 FQNNGV. V dropped 0 bases and J dropped 4; count of bases not matched to a gene: 5. Every one of the patients relapsed after autologous stem cell transplantation (brentuximab vedotin exposure was variable). Comment on this clone: Its matching antigen is unknown.

The chain joins TRBV11-2 to TRBJ1-2; 7 bases match TRBD1. The TCR comes from a human donor with classical Hodgkin lymphoma. Sequences were derived from peripheral blood mononuclear cells (PBMCs), sampled before the second cycle of nivolumab. CDR3 residues: CASSLEGTVFYGYTF. Here the CDR3 DNA reads TGTGCCAGCAGCTTAGAGGGGACAGTCTTCTATGGCTACACCTTC.